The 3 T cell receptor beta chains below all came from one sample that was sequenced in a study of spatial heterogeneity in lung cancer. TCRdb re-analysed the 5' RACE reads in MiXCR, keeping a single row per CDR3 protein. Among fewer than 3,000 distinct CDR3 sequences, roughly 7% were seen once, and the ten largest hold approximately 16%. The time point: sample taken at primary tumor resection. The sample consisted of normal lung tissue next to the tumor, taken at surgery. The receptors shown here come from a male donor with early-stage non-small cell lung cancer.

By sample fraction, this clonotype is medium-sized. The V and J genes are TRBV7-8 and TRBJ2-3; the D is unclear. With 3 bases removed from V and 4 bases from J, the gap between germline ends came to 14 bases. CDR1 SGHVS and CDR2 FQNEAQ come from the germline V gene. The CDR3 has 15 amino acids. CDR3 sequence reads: CASSFDFLPADTQYF. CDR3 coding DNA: TGTGCCAGCAGCTTCGACTTTCTACCGGCAGATACGCAGTATTTT.

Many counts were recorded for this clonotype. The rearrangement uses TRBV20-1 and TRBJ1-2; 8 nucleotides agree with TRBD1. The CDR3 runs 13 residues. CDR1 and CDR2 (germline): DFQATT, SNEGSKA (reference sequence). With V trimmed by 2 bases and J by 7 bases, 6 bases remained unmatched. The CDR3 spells CSARSDRESGYTF. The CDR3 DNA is TGCAGTGCTAGATCGGACAGGGAAAGTGGCTACACCTTC.

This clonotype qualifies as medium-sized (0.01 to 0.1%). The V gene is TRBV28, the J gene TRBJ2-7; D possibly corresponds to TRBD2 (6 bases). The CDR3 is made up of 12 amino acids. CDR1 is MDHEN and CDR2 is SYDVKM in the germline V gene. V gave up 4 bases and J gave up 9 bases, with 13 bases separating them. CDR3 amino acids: CASSSPRGTQYF. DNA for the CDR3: TGTGCCAGCAGTTCCCCCCGGGGGACGCAGTACTTC.